This T cell receptor (beta chain) emerged from a study of blood T cell repertoires in COVID-19. Clones were read by immunoSEQ multiplex PCR, and TCRdb kept only the in-frame ones, dropping some. The sample has roughly 250,000 clones, roughly 80% seen once. V was pared by 2 bases and J by 2 bases, with 14 bases between. This CDR3 comprises 17 residues. CDR1 is KGHDR and CDR2 is SFDVKD in the germline V gene. The sequence came from a woman aged 40-49 years with active or convalescent COVID-19. Sequencing was done on a sample of peripheral blood. The chain couples TRBV24-1 to TRBJ2-2, with D unclear. CDR3 sequence reads: CATSDSRRPTNTGELFF. The CDR3 coding sequence is TGTGCCACCAGTGATTCTCGCAGGCCTACTAACACCGGGGAGCTGTTTTTT.